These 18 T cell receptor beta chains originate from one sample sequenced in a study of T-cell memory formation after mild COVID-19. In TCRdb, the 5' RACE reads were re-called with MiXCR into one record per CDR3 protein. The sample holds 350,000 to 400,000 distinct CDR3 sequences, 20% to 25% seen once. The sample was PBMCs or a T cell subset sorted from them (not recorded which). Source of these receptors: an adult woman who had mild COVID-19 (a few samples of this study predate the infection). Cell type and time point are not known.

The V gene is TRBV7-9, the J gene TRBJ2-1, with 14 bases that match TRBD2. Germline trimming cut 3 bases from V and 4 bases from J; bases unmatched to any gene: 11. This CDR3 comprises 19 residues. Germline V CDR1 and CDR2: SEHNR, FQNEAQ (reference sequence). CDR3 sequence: CASSFSVTTSGRAYNEQFF. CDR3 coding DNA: TGTGCCAGCAGCTTCAGCGTGACGACTAGCGGGAGGGCTTACAATGAGCAGTTCTTC.

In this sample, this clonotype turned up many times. The CDR3 protein is CASSLYGTGAFF. As DNA, the CDR3 is TGCGCCAGCAGCTTGTATGGGACCGGAGCTTTCTTT. The chain combines TRBV5-1 with TRBJ1-1, with D possibly being TRBD1 (5 bases). CDR3 size: 12 residues. Trimming took 1 base from V and 10 from J, leaving 11 bases between them. CDR1 and CDR2 from the germline V gene are SGHRS and YFSETQ.

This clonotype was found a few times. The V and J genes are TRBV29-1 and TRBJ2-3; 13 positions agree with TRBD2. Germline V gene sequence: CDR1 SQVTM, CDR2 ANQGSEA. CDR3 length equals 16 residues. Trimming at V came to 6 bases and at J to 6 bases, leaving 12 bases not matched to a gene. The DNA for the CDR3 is TGCAGCGTCCCCCGGACTAGCGGGAGCAGTGGGGATACGCAGTATTTT. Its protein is CSVPRTSGSSGDTQYF.

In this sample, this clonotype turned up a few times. The CDR3 sequence: CASSRDVDTQYF. The DNA for the CDR3 is TGTGCCAGCAGCCGGGACGTAGATACGCAGTATTTT. V is TRBV7-9 and J is TRBJ2-3; either TRBD1 or TRBD2 may supply D (5 bases each). This CDR3 has 12 residues. The V end lost 5 bases, the J end lost 5 bases, and 8 bases lay between the germline ends. Germline assignment: CDR1 SEHNR and CDR2 FQNEAQ (reference sequence).

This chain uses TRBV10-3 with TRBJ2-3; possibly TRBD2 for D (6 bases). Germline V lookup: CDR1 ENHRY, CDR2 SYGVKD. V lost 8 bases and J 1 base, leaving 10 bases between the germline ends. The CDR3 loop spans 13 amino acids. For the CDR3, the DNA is TGTGCCATCGCTAGCGTTGGCACAGATACGCAGTATTTT. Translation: CAIASVGTDTQYF.

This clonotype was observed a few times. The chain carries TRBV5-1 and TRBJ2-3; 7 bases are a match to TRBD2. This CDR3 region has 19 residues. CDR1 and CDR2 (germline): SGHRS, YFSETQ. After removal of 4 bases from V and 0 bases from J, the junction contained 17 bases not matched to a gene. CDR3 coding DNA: TGCGCCAGCAGCCTGGGCCCGGGAGGAGGGGATTTTAGCACAGATACGCAGTATTTT. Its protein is CASSLGPGGGDFSTDTQYF.

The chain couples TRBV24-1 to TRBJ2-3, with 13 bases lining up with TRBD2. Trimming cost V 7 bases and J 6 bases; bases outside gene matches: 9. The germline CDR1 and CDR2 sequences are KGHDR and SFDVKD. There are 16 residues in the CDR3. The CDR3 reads CATSLELAGGQDTQYF. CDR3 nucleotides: TGTGCCACCAGCCTCGAACTAGCGGGGGGGCAGGATACGCAGTATTTT.

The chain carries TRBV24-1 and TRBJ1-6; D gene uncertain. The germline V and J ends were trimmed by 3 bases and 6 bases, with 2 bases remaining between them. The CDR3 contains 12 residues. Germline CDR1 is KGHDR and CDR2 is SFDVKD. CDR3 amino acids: CATSDGNSPLHF. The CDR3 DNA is TGTGCCACCAGTGATGGTAATTCACCCCTCCACTTT.

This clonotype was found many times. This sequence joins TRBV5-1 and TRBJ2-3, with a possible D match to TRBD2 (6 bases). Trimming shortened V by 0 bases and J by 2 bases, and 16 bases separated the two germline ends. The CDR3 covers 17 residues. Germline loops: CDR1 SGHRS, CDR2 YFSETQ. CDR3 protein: CASSLGSRGVLTDTQYF. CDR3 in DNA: TGCGCCAGCAGCTTGGGGTCGCGGGGAGTTCTCACAGATACGCAGTATTTT.

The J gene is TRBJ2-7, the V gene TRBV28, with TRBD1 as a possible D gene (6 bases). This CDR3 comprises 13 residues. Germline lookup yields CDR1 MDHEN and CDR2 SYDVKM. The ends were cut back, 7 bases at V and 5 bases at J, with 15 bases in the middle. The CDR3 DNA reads TGTGCCAGCATCACCGGGACACGCGACGAGCAGTACTTC. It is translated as CASITGTRDEQYF.

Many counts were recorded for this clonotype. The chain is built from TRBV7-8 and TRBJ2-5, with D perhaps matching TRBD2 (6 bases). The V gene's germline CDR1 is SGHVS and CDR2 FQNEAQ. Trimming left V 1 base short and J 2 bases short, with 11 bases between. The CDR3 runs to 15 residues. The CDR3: CASSLGGVEQETQYF. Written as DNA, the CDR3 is TGTGCCAGCAGCTTAGGGGGGGTCGAACAAGAGACCCAGTACTTC.

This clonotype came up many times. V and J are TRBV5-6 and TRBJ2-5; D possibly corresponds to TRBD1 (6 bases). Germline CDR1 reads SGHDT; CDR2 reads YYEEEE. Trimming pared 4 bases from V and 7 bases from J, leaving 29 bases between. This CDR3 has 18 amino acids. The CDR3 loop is CASSISSGHDLVMATQYF. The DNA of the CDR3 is TGTGCCAGCAGCATCAGTTCGGGACACGATTTGGTGATGGCGACCCAGTACTTC.

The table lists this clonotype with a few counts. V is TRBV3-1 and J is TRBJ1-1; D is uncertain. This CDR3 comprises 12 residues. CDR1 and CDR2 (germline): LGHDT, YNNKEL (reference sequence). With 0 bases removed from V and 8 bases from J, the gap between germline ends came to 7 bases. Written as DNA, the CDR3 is TGTGCCAGCAGCCAAGAGGAGGGAGAAGCTTTCTTT. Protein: CASSQEEGEAFF.

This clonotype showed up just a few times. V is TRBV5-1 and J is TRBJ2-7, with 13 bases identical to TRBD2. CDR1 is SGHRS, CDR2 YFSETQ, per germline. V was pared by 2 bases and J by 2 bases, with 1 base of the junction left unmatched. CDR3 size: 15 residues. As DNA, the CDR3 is TGCGCCAGCAGCTTTGGGACTAGCGGGACCTACGAGCAGTACTTC. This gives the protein CASSFGTSGTYEQYF.

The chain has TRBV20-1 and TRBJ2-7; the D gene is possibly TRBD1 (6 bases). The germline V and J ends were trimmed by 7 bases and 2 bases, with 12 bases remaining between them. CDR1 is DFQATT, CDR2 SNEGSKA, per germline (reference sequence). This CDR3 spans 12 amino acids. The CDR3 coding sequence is TGCAGTGGGACCGGACAGACCTACGAGCAGTACTTC. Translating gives CSGTGQTYEQYF.

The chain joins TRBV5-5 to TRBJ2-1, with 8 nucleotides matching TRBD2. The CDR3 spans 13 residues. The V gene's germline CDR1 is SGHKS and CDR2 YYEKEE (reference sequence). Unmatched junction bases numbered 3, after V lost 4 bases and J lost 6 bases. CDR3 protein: CASSPGLANEQFF. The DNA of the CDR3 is TGTGCCAGCAGCCCCGGACTAGCCAATGAGCAGTTCTTC.

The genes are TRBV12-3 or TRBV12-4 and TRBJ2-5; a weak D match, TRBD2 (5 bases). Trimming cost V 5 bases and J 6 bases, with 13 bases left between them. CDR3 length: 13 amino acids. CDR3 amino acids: CASSPLVDKTQYF. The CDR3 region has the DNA TGTGCCAGCAGTCCACTAGTTGACAAGACCCAGTACTTC.

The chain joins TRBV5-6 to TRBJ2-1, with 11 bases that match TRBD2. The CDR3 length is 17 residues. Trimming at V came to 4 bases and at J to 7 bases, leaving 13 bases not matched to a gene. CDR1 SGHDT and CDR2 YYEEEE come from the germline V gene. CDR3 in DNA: TGTGCCAGCAGCGAAGCACTGACTAGCGGGGAGATTAATGAGCAGTTCTTC. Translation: CASSEALTSGEINEQFF.